One and the same sample provided the 19 T cell receptor beta chains below, sequenced in a study of Graves' ophthalmopathy and Graves' hyperthyroidism. Amplification from RNA transcripts yielded the TCR beta CDR3 regions. In the first round, RT-PCR was carried out with HTBI primers, and a multiplex PCR formed the second round. A single record per CDR3 protein comes from TCRdb applying MiXCR to the multiplex PCR reads. This repertoire shows 900,000 to 1,200,000 distinct CDR3 sequences, approximately 35% found once; its top ten account for around 10%. Sample: peripheral blood or thyroid tissue (not recorded which). Source of these receptors: an adult man with Graves' hyperthyroidism.

The J gene is TRBJ1-1, the V gene TRBV7-8, with 9 bases fitting TRBD1. CDR3 length equals 13 residues. The junction had 9 bases not matched to a gene; V was cut back by 5 bases and J by 11 bases. Germline lookup yields CDR1 SGHVS and CDR2 FQNEAQ. The CDR3: CASSPTWTGEAFF. CDR3 nucleotides: TGTGCCAGCAGCCCAACCTGGACAGGGGAGGCTTTCTTT.

In this sample, this clonotype turned up a few times. The chain carries TRBV10-3 and TRBJ1-5; the D is unclear. V dropped 10 bases and J dropped 0 bases, with 16 bases sitting between them. Looked up from germline, CDR1 is ENHRY and CDR2 is SYGVKD. This CDR3 has 15 amino acids. The CDR3 protein is CASGSAGNSNQPQHF. The CDR3 DNA reads as TGTGCCAGCGGTTCGGCCGGGAATAGCAATCAGCCCCAGCATTTT.

The J gene is TRBJ1-6, the V gene TRBV4-3; D is perhaps TRBD1 (6 bases). The CDR3 totals 16 residues. The germline gives CDR1 LGHNA, CDR2 YSLEER. Trimming removed 2 bases from V and 9 bases from J, with 17 bases in between. The CDR3, as DNA: TGCGCCAGCAGCCAAACCGTGGGACAAACGGGTTCACCCCTCCACTTT. It is translated as CASSQTVGQTGSPLHF.

This clonotype appeared a few times. V and J are TRBV30 and TRBJ1-5; D may be TRBD1 (5 bases). The V end lost 1 base, the J end lost 5 bases, and 9 bases lay between the germline ends. This CDR3 has 13 residues. Per germline, CDR1 GTSNPN and CDR2 SVGIG (reference sequence). As DNA, the CDR3 is TGTGCCTGGAGTGCCGAAGGGGATCAGCCCCAGCATTTT. Amino acid sequence: CAWSAEGDQPQHF.

About this clonotype: Relative to the germline gene, one junction end is altered; a read error may explain this. V and J are TRBV7-9 and TRBJ2-5; 7 bases align to TRBD1. The V gene's germline CDR1 is SEHNR and CDR2 FQNEAQ (reference sequence). The CDR3 spans 15 residues. CDR3 protein: CASSYAGTAQEAQYF. Here the CDR3 DNA reads TGTGCCAGCAGCTACGCCGGGACAGCCCAAGAGGCCCAGTACTTC.

This clonotype was detected many times. V usage is TRBV19 and J usage is TRBJ2-5, with D unresolved. CDR1 is LNHDA, CDR2 SQIVND, per germline (reference sequence). CDR3 length equals 14 residues. Trimming took off 3 bases at V and 5 bases at J, with 13 bases between the two ends. The CDR3 DNA sequence: TGTGCCAGTAGTATTAGGAGAGGAACGGAGACCCAGTACTTC. It encodes CASSIRRGTETQYF.

This clonotype showed up many times. CDR3 DNA: TGCAGCGTTGTGGACAGTTCCTACGAGCAGTACTTC. Translation gives CSVVDSSYEQYF. The V call is TRBV29-1, the J call TRBJ2-7; possible D gene TRBD1, 6 bases. The V end was cut by 4 bases, the J end by 1 base, with 8 bases between. Germline V gene sequence: CDR1 SQVTM, CDR2 ANQGSEA. The CDR3 is 12 residues long.

This clonotype was seen repeatedly, ten times or more. The chain carries TRBV2 and TRBJ2-5; D not certain. Per germline, CDR1 SNHLY and CDR2 FYNNEI. V lost 8 bases to trimming and J lost 7 bases, with 11 bases between them. The CDR3 consists of 11 residues. The CDR3 coding sequence is TGTGCCAGCGGTCAGGAAGGGACCCAGTACTTC. Translating gives CASGQEGTQYF.

This clonotype occurred a few times. The J gene is TRBJ1-5, the V gene TRBV19, with D tentatively TRBD1 (6 bases). This CDR3 comprises 14 residues. V was pared by 5 bases and J by 3 bases, with 11 bases between. CDR1 and CDR2 from the germline V gene are LNHDA and SQIVND (reference sequence). The CDR3 DNA sequence: TGTGCCAGTAGTGGACAGAGTCACAATCAGCCCCAGCATTTT. Its protein product is CASSGQSHNQPQHF.

V is TRBV29-1 and J is TRBJ2-5; tentatively, D is TRBD2 (6 bases). The CDR3 loop spans 12 amino acids. Per germline, CDR1 SQVTM and CDR2 ANQGSEA. Trimming left V 8 bases short and J 7 bases short, with 17 bases between. In nucleotides, the CDR3 is TGCAGCTTAATCGGCCCCGGGGGGACCCAGTACTTC. Protein: CSLIGPGGTQYF. Based on the CDR3 plus reference TRBV29-1 and TRBJ2-5, the full variable domain is SAVISQKPSRDICQRGTSLTIQCQVDSQVTMMFWYRQQPGQSLTLIATANQGSEATYESGFVIDKFPISRPNLTFSTLTVSNMSPEDSSIYLCSLIGPGGTQYFGPGTRLLVL.

This clonotype showed up just a few times. The rearrangement links TRBV4-1 to TRBJ1-2, with D possibly matching TRBD1 (5 bases). V shed 4 bases and J shed 0 bases, with 12 bases lying between them. This CDR3 is built from 15 residues. Germline V gives CDR1 MGHRA, CDR2 YSYEKL. The CDR3 DNA sequence: TGCGCCAGCAGCCCAACGACAGAAACTAACTATGGCTACACCTTC. Protein product: CASSPTTETNYGYTF.

This chain connects TRBV28 to TRBJ1-2; a possible D gene is TRBD1 (6 bases). Germline values: CDR1 MDHEN, CDR2 SYDVKM. CDR3 length: 13 amino acids. With 6 bases removed from V and 7 bases from J, the gap between germline ends came to 15 bases. The CDR3 region is CASSRTGYGGYTF. The CDR3 region has the DNA TGTGCCAGCAGCCGTACAGGGTATGGTGGCTACACCTTC.

This clonotype was observed a handful of times. The V call is TRBV7-2, the J call TRBJ1-6, with 9 bases aligning to TRBD1. The CDR3 spans 14 residues. From germline, CDR1 is SGHTA and CDR2 FQGNSA. V shed 7 bases and J 7 bases; nucleotides not matched to a gene: 5. DNA for the CDR3: TGTGCCAGCACCCGGACAGGGGTCAATTCACCCCTCCACTTT. Translated: CASTRTGVNSPLHF.

At least ten counts were recorded for this clonotype. CDR3 sequence reads: CSAVRVSYEQYF. DNA of the CDR3: TGCAGTGCTGTCAGAGTCTCCTACGAGCAGTACTTC. The chain employs TRBV20-1 and TRBJ2-7; no firm D call. Trimming removed 5 bases from V and 0 bases from J, with 8 bases in between. The CDR3 is made up of 12 amino acids. Germline-derived CDR1 and CDR2 are DFQATT and SNEGSKA (reference sequence).

This clonotype was found a few times. The rearrangement links TRBV2 to TRBJ1-5, with a weak D call TRBD1 (6 bases). This CDR3 is 15 amino acids long. The V gene's germline CDR1 is SNHLY and CDR2 FYNNEI. Trimming stripped 0 bases from V and 7 bases from J, with 13 bases between. CDR3 DNA sequence: TGTGCCAGCAGTGAAGCGCCAGGGGATGGCCAGCCCCAGCATTTT. It yields the protein CASSEAPGDGQPQHF.

As for this clonotype: This may come from a read error, since a much larger clone is one base off. J is TRBJ1-1 and V is TRBV7-9; D remains ambiguous. CDR1 is SEHNR and CDR2 is FQNEAQ in the germline V gene (reference sequence). The CDR3 runs to 15 residues. The CDR3 loop is CATSFVLPGWTEAFF. The CDR3 DNA follows: TGTGCCACCAGCTTTGTTCTACCCGGGTGGACTGAAGCTTTCTTT. Variable domain in full (rest from reference TRBV7-9 and TRBJ1-1): DTGVSQNPRHKITKRGQNVTFRCDPISEHNRLYWYRQTLGQGPEFLTYFQNEAQLEKSRLLSDRFSAERPKGSFSTLEIQRTEQGDSAMYLCATSFVLPGWTEAFFGQGTRLTVV.

This clonotype was detected ten times or more. V gene TRBV7-9 combines with J gene TRBJ2-7; D call uncertain. Trimming shortened V by 5 bases and J by 0 bases, and 5 bases separated the two germline ends. CDR1 SEHNR and CDR2 FQNEAQ come from the germline V gene (reference sequence). The CDR3 is 12 amino acids. In DNA form, the CDR3 reads TGTGCCAGCAGCCTCTACTCCTACGAGCAGTACTTC. Translated: CASSLYSYEQYF. Full variable domain (outside the CDR3, taken from reference TRBV7-9 and TRBJ2-7): DTGVSQNPRHKITKRGQNVTFRCDPISEHNRLYWYRQTLGQGPEFLTYFQNEAQLEKSRLLSDRFSAERPKGSFSTLEIQRTEQGDSAMYLCASSLYSYEQYFGPGTRLTVT.

This sequence joins TRBV10-3 and TRBJ2-1, with no clear D. Germline V gene lookup returns CDR1 ENHRY and CDR2 SYGVKD. The CDR3 runs to 14 residues. With 6 bases removed from V and 8 bases from J, the gap between germline ends came to 17 bases. DNA of the CDR3: TGTGCCATCAGCCCCCAAAATGGTGGCGATGAGCAGTTCTTC. Protein product: CAISPQNGGDEQFF.

This clonotype was counted at least ten times. The V and J genes are TRBV9 and TRBJ2-7, with D perhaps matching TRBD1 (6 bases). Looked up from germline, CDR1 is SGDLS and CDR2 is YYNGEE. The CDR3 consists of 15 residues. Deletions cut 5 bases from V and 2 bases from J, with 17 bases between. DNA of the CDR3: TGTGCCAGCAGTCGCACAGGGAAAGCTGCCTACGAGCAGTACTTC. It is translated as CASSRTGKAAYEQYF.